These 4 T cell receptor beta chains came from one sample sequenced in a study of shared T cell receptors in the human thymus. Clones were sequenced by immunoSEQ multiplex PCR, and TCRdb holds only the in-frame ones, with some missing. The sample lists more than 550,000 clones; over 75% were seen once. The sample was also reused in another study, on human thymus T cells.

The sample consisted of thymocytes. All receptors come from a girl less than two years old with a congenital heart defect.

This clone was observed a few times. The chain's CDR3 is CASSVKGGGHTQYF. The CDR3 DNA reads as TGTGCCAGCAGCGTGAAGGGCGGGGGGCATACGCAGTATTTT. The V call is TRBV7-2, the J call TRBJ2-3; 8 positions match TRBD2. The CDR3 loop spans 14 amino acids. Germline V gene data show CDR1 as SGHTA and CDR2 as FQGNSA. Germline trimming cut 5 bases from V and 7 bases from J; bases unmatched to any gene: 8.

This clone was counted a few times. The chain carries TRBV27 and TRBJ2-6, with no clear D. The V gene's germline CDR1 is MNHEY and CDR2 SMNVEV (reference sequence). The CDR3 is 17 residues long. V lost 3 bases and J lost 0, with 12 bases in between. The CDR3 DNA reads TGTGCCAGCAGTTTTTGGTCTCCCAGCTCTGGGGCCAACGTCCTGACTTTC. It codes for CASSFWSPSSGANVLTF.

V is TRBV5-1 and J is TRBJ1-1; D is uncertain. Germline assignment: CDR1 SGHRS and CDR2 YFSETQ. The germline V and J ends were trimmed by 0 bases and 4 bases, with 7 bases remaining between them. The CDR3 length is 13 residues. The CDR3 loop reads CASSLAVGTEAFF. CDR3 nucleotide sequence: TGCGCCAGCAGCTTGGCAGTTGGCACTGAAGCTTTCTTT.

The chain is built from TRBV9 and TRBJ1-3; weak D call: TRBD1 (6 bases). The V gene's germline CDR1 is SGDLS and CDR2 YYNGEE. This CDR3 is 16 amino acids long. With 4 bases removed from V and 0 bases from J, the gap between germline ends came to 14 bases. CDR3 loop: CASSPRTESSGNTIYF. CDR3 nucleotide sequence: TGTGCCAGCAGCCCCAGGACAGAAAGCTCTGGAAACACCATATATTTT.